This TCR beta chain was identified in a study of shared clonotypes between healthy human individuals. The protocol was immunoSEQ multiplex PCR, while the TCRdb copy is restricted to in-frame clones and leaves out a portion. The sample includes 2 million to 2.5 million clones, 90% to 96% of them seen just once. A note on this clone: The same CDR3 arises from other DNA sequences in this sample as well.

This CDR3 comprises 13 residues. V gave up 2 bases and J gave up 2 bases, with 7 bases separating them. The germline gives CDR1 MNHEY, CDR2 SVGAGI. The specimen was naive CD4+ T cells sorted from blood. Subset: CD45RA+ positively selected. The gene calls are TRBV6-5 and TRBJ2-7; D call uncertain. This TCR derives from a man aged 18 to 29 in good health. The CDR3 reads CASSYGQTYEQYF. Written as DNA, the CDR3 is TGTGCCAGCAGTTACGGGCAGACCTACGAGCAGTACTTC.